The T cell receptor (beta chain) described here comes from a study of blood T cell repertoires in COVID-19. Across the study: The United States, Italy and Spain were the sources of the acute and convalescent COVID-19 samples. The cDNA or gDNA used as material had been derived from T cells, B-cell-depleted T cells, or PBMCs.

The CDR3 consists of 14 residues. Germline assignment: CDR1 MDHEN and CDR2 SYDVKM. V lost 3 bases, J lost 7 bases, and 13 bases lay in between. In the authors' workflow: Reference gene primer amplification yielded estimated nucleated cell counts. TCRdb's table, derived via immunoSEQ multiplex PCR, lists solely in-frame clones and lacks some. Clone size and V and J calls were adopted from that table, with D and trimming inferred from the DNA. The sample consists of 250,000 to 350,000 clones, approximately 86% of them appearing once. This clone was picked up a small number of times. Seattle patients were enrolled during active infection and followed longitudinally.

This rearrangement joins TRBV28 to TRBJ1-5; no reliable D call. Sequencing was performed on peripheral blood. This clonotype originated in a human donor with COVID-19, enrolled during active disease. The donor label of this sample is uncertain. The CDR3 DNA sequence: TGTGCCAGCAGTTTCCCCCGGGCGGGGCAGCCCCAGCATTTT. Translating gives CASSFPRAGQPQHF.